These T cell receptor beta chains were read from a single sample in a study of cytomegalovirus exposure and HLA in healthy donors. Clones were sequenced by immunoSEQ multiplex PCR, and TCRdb holds only the in-frame ones, with some missing. The repertoire holds 99,000 or so clones, with about 15% as singletons. What was sequenced was PBMCs. The receptors come from a female donor in good health and CMV-seronegative. CDR3s include the opening cysteine and the closing phenylalanine or tryptophan. A D gene is named only where the DNA matches it firmly. Expanded clones are given a class, and other clones once, few, many or no size at all.

v_gene: TRBV30; abundance: .; d_gene: .; j_gene: TRBJ1-3; CDR3nt: TGTGCCTGGGACCAGGATGCCGGAAACACCATATATTTT; CDR3aa: CAWDQDAGNTIYF
v_gene: TRBV5-1; abundance: few; d_gene: TRBD2; j_gene: TRBJ2-1; CDR3nt: TGCGCCAGCAGCTTGGTCCCTCTAGCGGGCCAGGGGAATGAGCAGTTCTTC; CDR3aa: CASSLVPLAGQGNEQFF
v_gene: TRBV4-3; abundance: few; d_gene: .; j_gene: TRBJ2-1; CDR3nt: TGCGCCAGCAGCCAAGACCCTAAAACAGGGTATGAGCAGTTCTTC; CDR3aa: CASSQDPKTGYEQFF
v_gene: TRBV9; abundance: .; d_gene: TRBD2; j_gene: TRBJ2-3; CDR3nt: TGTGCCAGCAGCGCCCGACTAGCGGGAGTTAAGCAGTATTTT; CDR3aa: CASSARLAGVKQYF
v_gene: TRBV9; abundance: few; d_gene: .; j_gene: TRBJ1-4; CDR3nt: TGTGCCAGCAGCGTAGAGGGGCTAAAGGGTAATGAAAAACTGTTTTTT; CDR3aa: CASSVEGLKGNEKLFF
v_gene: TRBV4-3; abundance: .; d_gene: .; j_gene: TRBJ1-4; CDR3nt: TGCGCCAGCAGCCAAGATTCCGCAGGGCCTAATGAAAAACTGTTTTTT; CDR3aa: CASSQDSAGPNEKLFF
v_gene: TRBV7-9; abundance: .; d_gene: .; j_gene: TRBJ2-1; CDR3nt: TGTGCCAGCAGCTTAAGGACAGCTCCCTCCTACAATGAGCAGTTCTTC; CDR3aa: CASSLRTAPSYNEQFF
v_gene: TRBV2; abundance: .; d_gene: .; j_gene: TRBJ1-2; CDR3nt: TGTGCCAGCAGGCCGGGGTTACAGGGTCCAATATATGGCTACACCTTC; CDR3aa: CASRPGLQGPIYGYTF
v_gene: TRBV7-9; abundance: .; d_gene: .; j_gene: TRBJ1-2; CDR3nt: TGTGCCAGCAGCTTGGGCTCTACCTCTAACTATGGCTACACCTTC; CDR3aa: CASSLGSTSNYGYTF
v_gene: TRBV28; abundance: few; d_gene: .; j_gene: TRBJ1-5; CDR3nt: TGTGCGATTCTTGGACATTTCGATCAGCCCCAGCATTTT; CDR3aa: CAILGHFDQPQHF
v_gene: TRBV29-1; abundance: few; d_gene: .; j_gene: TRBJ1-2; CDR3nt: TGCAGCGTTGCAAGGACAGCTGGCTACACCTTC; CDR3aa: CSVARTAGYTF
v_gene: TRBV28; abundance: few; d_gene: TRBD2; j_gene: TRBJ2-3; CDR3nt: TGTGCCAGCATAGGAGCGGGAGGCCCAGATACGCAGTATTTT; CDR3aa: CASIGAGGPDTQYF
v_gene: TRBV19; abundance: few; d_gene: TRBD1; j_gene: TRBJ1-5; CDR3nt: TGTGCCAGTATCCGTAGGATCGGGACAGGAGAAAATCAGCCCCAGCATTTT; CDR3aa: CASIRRIGTGENQPQHF
v_gene: TRBV28; abundance: few; d_gene: .; j_gene: TRBJ1-1; CDR3nt: TGTGCCAGCAGTTTGCGGCGGGAGGGAGCTTTCTTT; CDR3aa: CASSLRREGAFF
v_gene: TRBV4-3; abundance: few; d_gene: TRBD2; j_gene: TRBJ2-7; CDR3nt: TGCGCCAGCAGCCAAGACTGGCGGGGGGTGACCTACGAGCAGTACTTC; CDR3aa: CASSQDWRGVTYEQYF
v_gene: TRBV13; abundance: few; d_gene: .; j_gene: TRBJ2-7; CDR3nt: TGTGCCAGCAGCTTAACGGCGGGATCCTACGAGCAGTACTTC; CDR3aa: CASSLTAGSYEQYF
v_gene: TRBV18; abundance: .; d_gene: TRBD1; j_gene: TRBJ1-5; CDR3nt: TGTGCCAGCTCGGACAGGGCGGGTAATCAGCCCCAGCATTTT; CDR3aa: CASSDRAGNQPQHF
v_gene: TRBV2; abundance: .; d_gene: .; j_gene: TRBJ2-2; CDR3nt: TGTGCCAGCAGTCATAATATCGAGGCCGGGGAGCTGTTTTTT; CDR3aa: CASSHNIEAGELFF
v_gene: TRBV27; abundance: few; d_gene: TRBD2; j_gene: TRBJ2-7; CDR3nt: TGTGCCAGCAGTTTAGGGACTAGCGGAGCCTACGAGCAGTACTTC; CDR3aa: CASSLGTSGAYEQYF
v_gene: TRBV29-1; abundance: few; d_gene: .; j_gene: TRBJ1-2; CDR3nt: TGCAGCGTTGAGGGCGGCTACACCTTC; CDR3aa: CSVEGGYTF
v_gene: TRBV30; abundance: few; d_gene: .; j_gene: TRBJ2-7; CDR3nt: TGTGCCTGGAGTCCTAGCGCGGACTACGAGCAGTACTTC; CDR3aa: CAWSPSADYEQYF
v_gene: TRBV19; abundance: .; d_gene: .; j_gene: TRBJ1-1; CDR3nt: TGTGCCAGTACCCGAGGCATAATTCGGAAGAACACTGAAGCTTTCTTT; CDR3aa: CASTRGIIRKNTEAFF
v_gene: TRBV7-2; abundance: .; d_gene: .; j_gene: TRBJ2-7; CDR3nt: TGTGCCAGCAGCTTAGTGTCACTAGCCTACGAGCAGTACTTC; CDR3aa: CASSLVSLAYEQYF
v_gene: TRBV27; abundance: few; d_gene: .; j_gene: TRBJ2-3; CDR3nt: TGTGCCAGCAGTGTATACAACACAGATACGCAGTATTTT; CDR3aa: CASSVYNTDTQYF
v_gene: TRBV5-1; abundance: .; d_gene: .; j_gene: TRBJ1-1; CDR3nt: TGCGCCAGCCGGGAGAACACTGAAGCTTTCTTT; CDR3aa: CASRENTEAFF
v_gene: TRBV6-1; abundance: few; d_gene: .; j_gene: TRBJ1-2; CDR3nt: TGTGCCACCTCGGGACACGTTTATGGCTACACCTTC; CDR3aa: CATSGHVYGYTF
v_gene: TRBV6-5; abundance: few; d_gene: TRBD2; j_gene: TRBJ2-5; CDR3nt: TGTGCCAGCAGTTACTCTAGCGGGAGGGCCAAAGAGACCCAGTACTTC; CDR3aa: CASSYSSGRAKETQYF
v_gene: TRBV7-9; abundance: .; d_gene: .; j_gene: TRBJ2-2; CDR3nt: TGTGCCAGCAGCTTAGTGCCCAGGAGGGCTCTGAACACCGGGGAGCTGTTTTTT; CDR3aa: CASSLVPRRALNTGELFF
v_gene: TRBV6-1; abundance: .; d_gene: TRBD1; j_gene: TRBJ2-3; CDR3nt: TGTGCCAGCAGTGGGGGTGACAGGGTTACAGATACGCAGTATTTT; CDR3aa: CASSGGDRVTDTQYF
v_gene: TRBV5-1; abundance: few; d_gene: .; j_gene: TRBJ2-1; CDR3nt: TGCGCCAGCAGCTTAAAGGGGGCCTACAATGAGCAGTTCTTC; CDR3aa: CASSLKGAYNEQFF
v_gene: TRBV27; abundance: .; d_gene: .; j_gene: TRBJ1-1; CDR3nt: TGTGCCAGCAGCCCAAATGAGGCCACTGAAGCTTTCTTT; CDR3aa: CASSPNEATEAFF
v_gene: TRBV19; abundance: .; d_gene: .; j_gene: TRBJ2-7; CDR3nt: TGTGCCAGTAGTACCCTCGGTGGGCTAAGCTACGAGCAGTACTTC; CDR3aa: CASSTLGGLSYEQYF
v_gene: TRBV9; abundance: .; d_gene: .; j_gene: TRBJ2-7; CDR3nt: TGTGCCAGCAGCGAAGGGCAGGGACTCCTCTCCTACGAGCAGTACTTC; CDR3aa: CASSEGQGLLSYEQYF
v_gene: TRBV5-6; abundance: .; d_gene: .; j_gene: TRBJ1-2; CDR3nt: TGTGCCACCAGACCGGGGGAACTATTTAACTATGGCTACACCTTC; CDR3aa: CATRPGELFNYGYTF
v_gene: TRBV6-5; abundance: few; d_gene: .; j_gene: TRBJ1-4; CDR3nt: TGTGCCAGCAGTTACTTTGGGAGCCATGAAAAACTGTTTTTT; CDR3aa: CASSYFGSHEKLFF
v_gene: TRBV18; abundance: .; d_gene: .; j_gene: TRBJ1-4; CDR3nt: TGTGCCAGCTCACCAGCGGAGCCACGGGGTGAAAAACTGTTTTTT; CDR3aa: CASSPAEPRGEKLFF
v_gene: TRBV27; abundance: many; d_gene: .; j_gene: TRBJ1-1; CDR3nt: TGTGCCAGCAGTTTATCAATGACAGGTTGGGTTACTGAAGCTTTCTTT; CDR3aa: CASSLSMTGWVTEAFF
v_gene: TRBV7-9; abundance: .; d_gene: TRBD1; j_gene: TRBJ1-3; CDR3nt: TGTGCCAGCAGCGTGGGTAACAGGGGCAACTCTGGAAACACCATATATTTT; CDR3aa: CASSVGNRGNSGNTIYF
v_gene: TRBV19; abundance: .; d_gene: .; j_gene: TRBJ2-7; CDR3nt: TGTGCCAGTGGCCAGGGAACAAATTACGAGCAGTACTTC; CDR3aa: CASGQGTNYEQYF
v_gene: TRBV4-3; abundance: few; d_gene: .; j_gene: TRBJ2-2; CDR3nt: TGCGCCAGCAGCCAAGGATGGTTCGGTGGCACCGGGGAGCTGTTTTTT; CDR3aa: CASSQGWFGGTGELFF
v_gene: TRBV4-3; abundance: .; d_gene: TRBD2; j_gene: TRBJ2-1; CDR3nt: TGCGCCAGCAAACCGGGACTAGTAGACAATGAGCAGTTCTTC; CDR3aa: CASKPGLVDNEQFF
v_gene: TRBV19; abundance: .; d_gene: TRBD1; j_gene: TRBJ2-1; CDR3nt: TGTGCCAGTAGTACGAAGAAACTGGGGACAGGGCTGTACAATGAGCAGTTCTTC; CDR3aa: CASSTKKLGTGLYNEQFF
v_gene: TRBV6-5; abundance: few; d_gene: TRBD2; j_gene: TRBJ2-5; CDR3nt: TGTGCCAGCACGATTGTAGCGGGAGGAGAGACCCAGTACTTC; CDR3aa: CASTIVAGGETQYF
v_gene: TRBV2; abundance: .; d_gene: .; j_gene: TRBJ1-1; CDR3nt: TGTGCCAGCAGTGCACGGAGGGGCCCCAACACTGAAGCTTTCTTT; CDR3aa: CASSARRGPNTEAFF
v_gene: TRBV5-6; abundance: .; d_gene: .; j_gene: TRBJ2-6; CDR3nt: TGTGCCAGCAGCTTGGCAGCTGGGGCCAACGTCCTGACTTTC; CDR3aa: CASSLAAGANVLTF
v_gene: TRBV9; abundance: .; d_gene: .; j_gene: TRBJ2-1; CDR3nt: TGTGCCAGCAGCGTAGAGGACGGGGGAAACAATGAGCAGTTCTTC; CDR3aa: CASSVEDGGNNEQFF
v_gene: TRBV6-5; abundance: few; d_gene: TRBD1; j_gene: TRBJ2-7; CDR3nt: TGTGCCAGCAGTTACGGTGGGACAGGGATCCACGAGCAGTACTTC; CDR3aa: CASSYGGTGIHEQYF
v_gene: TRBV9; abundance: .; d_gene: TRBD2; j_gene: TRBJ2-5; CDR3nt: TGTGCCAGCAGCGTAGATGGCGGGGGGGACCAAGAGACCCAGTACTTC; CDR3aa: CASSVDGGGDQETQYF